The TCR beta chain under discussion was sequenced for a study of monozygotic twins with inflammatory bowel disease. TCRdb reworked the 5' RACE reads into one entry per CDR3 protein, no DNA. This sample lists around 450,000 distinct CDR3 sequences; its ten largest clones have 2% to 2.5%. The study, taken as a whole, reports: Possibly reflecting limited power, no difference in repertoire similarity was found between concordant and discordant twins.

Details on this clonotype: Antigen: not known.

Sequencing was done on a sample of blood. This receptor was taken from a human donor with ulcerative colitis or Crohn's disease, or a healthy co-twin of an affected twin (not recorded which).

CDR3 residues: CASSPRGVSTDIEAFF. The genes are TRBV18 and TRBJ1-1; the D call of TRBD1 rests on TCRdb alone, since no DNA is present to check it. Germline V gene sequence: CDR1 KGHSH, CDR2 LQKENI. The CDR3 consists of 16 residues.